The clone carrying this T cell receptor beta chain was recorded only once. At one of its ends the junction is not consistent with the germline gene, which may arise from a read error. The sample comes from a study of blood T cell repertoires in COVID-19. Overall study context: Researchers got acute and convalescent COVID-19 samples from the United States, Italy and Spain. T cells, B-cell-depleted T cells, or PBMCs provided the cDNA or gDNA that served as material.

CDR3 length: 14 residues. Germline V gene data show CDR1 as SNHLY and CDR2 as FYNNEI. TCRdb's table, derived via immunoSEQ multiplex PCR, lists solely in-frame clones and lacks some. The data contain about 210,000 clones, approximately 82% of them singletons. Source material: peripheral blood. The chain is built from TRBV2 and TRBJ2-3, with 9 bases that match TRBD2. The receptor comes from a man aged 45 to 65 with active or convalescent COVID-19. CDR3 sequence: CASSPGTSRDTQYF. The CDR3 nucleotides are TGTGCCAGCAGTCCTGGGACTAGCAGAGATACGCAGTATTTT.